The 21 T cell receptor beta chains presented below share a single source sample, sequenced in a study of blood T cells in healthy people across ages. Through a sample-barcoded 5' primer and a J-beta primer mix, a second PCR was run for about 7 to 12 cycles. TCRdb used MiXCR to reprocess the 5' RACE reads, holding one entry per CDR3 protein. The table shows some 900,000 distinct CDR3 sequences, with roughly 50% occurring only once. The sample comprised blood. Every receptor here comes from a young man in good health.

The V call is TRBV3-1, the J call TRBJ1-1; 10 bases align to TRBD1. The CDR3 sequence is 14 residues long. Trimming at V came to 4 bases and at J to 7 bases, leaving 6 bases not matched to a gene. Germline V gives CDR1 LGHDT, CDR2 YNNKEL (reference sequence). CDR3 bases: TGTGCCAGCAGCCGATGGACAGGGGGTGTTGAAGCTTTCTTT. It codes for CASSRWTGGVEAFF. The variable domain in full, completed from reference TRBV3-1 and TRBJ1-1, reads DTAVSQTPKYLVTQMGNDKSIKCEQNLGHDTMYWYKQDSKKFLKIMFSYNNKELIINETVPNRFSPKSPDKAHLNLHINSLELGDSAVYFCASSRWTGGVEAFFGQGTRLTVV.

This clonotype was counted between two and nine times. The chain links TRBV6-5 to TRBJ2-7, with 11 bases that match TRBD1. V gave up 5 bases and J gave up 0 bases; unmatched junction bases: 3. Germline CDR1 is MNHEY and CDR2 is SVGAGI. CDR3 length: 15 amino acids. This CDR3 reads CASSRTGGPSYEQYF. The CDR3 DNA reads TGTGCCAGCAGTCGGACAGGGGGCCCCTCCTACGAGCAGTACTTC.

V is TRBV24-1 and J is TRBJ2-2; D is uncertain. CDR1 is KGHDR and CDR2 is SFDVKD in the germline V gene. V was shortened by 4 bases and J by 3 bases, with 2 bases between the two germline ends. CDR3 length: 12 amino acids. CDR3 residues: CATSDYTGELFF. The DNA of the CDR3 is TGTGCCACCAGTGACTACACCGGGGAGCTGTTTTTT.

Only a few counts were recorded for this clonotype. The gene calls are TRBV7-8 and TRBJ2-1; 11 bases match TRBD2. CDR1 and CDR2 (germline): SGHVS, FQNEAQ. With 0 bases clipped from V and 3 bases from J, the junction kept 7 bases outside the gene matches. The CDR3 runs to 18 residues. Here the CDR3 reads CASSLAPLAGERYNEQFF. CDR3 nucleotide sequence: TGTGCCAGCAGCTTAGCGCCACTAGCGGGGGAACGCTACAATGAGCAGTTCTTC.

This clonotype appeared a single time. The chain is built from TRBV19 and TRBJ2-3, with D hard to call. Per germline, CDR1 LNHDA and CDR2 SQIVND (reference sequence). Trimming left V 3 bases short and J 2 bases short, with 6 bases between. The CDR3 runs 13 residues. The CDR3 bases are TGTGCCAGTAGTATCAGGAACACAGATACGCAGTATTTT. As protein: CASSIRNTDTQYF.

The rearrangement joins TRBV5-1 to TRBJ1-1, with D possibly matching TRBD1 (6 bases). V lost 9 bases to trimming and J lost 3 bases, with 15 bases between them. CDR1 and CDR2 from the germline V gene are SGHRS and YFSETQ. The CDR3 spans 13 residues. CDR3 sequence reads: CATRPGEYTEAFF. Written as DNA, the CDR3 is TGCGCCACCCGGCCAGGGGAGTACACTGAAGCTTTCTTT.

Worth noting for this clonotype: An end of the junction does not agree with germline; a read error may underlie this. The V and J genes are TRBV5-1 and TRBJ1-1; TRBD1 agrees at 7 bases. This CDR3 region has 14 residues. CDR1 is SGHRS and CDR2 is YFSETQ in the germline V gene. In DNA form, the CDR3 reads TGCGCCAGCAGCTGGCAGGGGGGGAACACTGAGGCTTTCTTT. It yields the protein CASSWQGGNTEAFF.

Here the CDR3 reads CASRADRSQGYNEQFF. DNA for the CDR3: TGTGCCAGCAGAGCGGACCGGAGCCAGGGATACAATGAGCAGTTCTTC. The chain uses TRBV6-6 and TRBJ2-1, with D perhaps given as TRBD1 or TRBD2 (5 bases each). The CDR3 consists of 16 residues. Germline CDR1 MNHNY, CDR2 SVGAGI (reference sequence). V gave up 6 bases and J gave up 4 bases, with 19 bases separating them.

This clonotype showed up many times. The chain combines TRBV29-1 with TRBJ2-7; a possible D gene is TRBD2 (6 bases). Trimming stripped 5 bases from V and 2 bases from J, with 10 bases between. The CDR3 is 12 amino acids. Germline V gene lookup returns CDR1 SQVTM and CDR2 ANQGSEA. CDR3 DNA sequence: TGCAGCGTTACGGGGGATACCTACGAGCAGTACTTC. It yields the protein CSVTGDTYEQYF.

The table lists this clonotype with a count of one. One junction end disagrees with the germline gene, perhaps due to a read error. V is TRBV20-1 and J is TRBJ1-4, with TRBD1 as a possible D gene (5 bases). The CDR3 runs to 17 residues. Germline V CDR1 and CDR2: DFQATT, SNEGSKA (reference sequence). DNA for the CDR3: TGCAGCGCTAGAGGTGGTGCGGGACTTAGTGCTAATGAAAAACTGTTTTTT. Translated, it gives CSARGGAGLSANEKLFF.

Only a few counts were recorded for this clonotype. This chain joins TRBV30 and TRBJ1-2; TRBD1 matches at 11 bases. Trimming cost V 6 bases and J 7 bases; bases outside gene matches: 4. Germline values: CDR1 GTSNPN, CDR2 SVGIG (reference sequence). This CDR3 has 12 amino acids. The CDR3 region has the DNA TGTGCCTGCCGGACAGGGGGCTTTGGCTACACCTTC. It encodes CACRTGGFGYTF.

The table lists this clonotype with many counts. The chain joins TRBV30 to TRBJ2-5; D gene unclear. Trimming took off 2 bases at V and 5 bases at J, with 9 bases between the two ends. Germline values: CDR1 GTSNPN, CDR2 SVGIG (reference sequence). CDR3 length: 12 residues. The DNA of the CDR3 is TGTGCCTGGAGTTCTGGCATGGAGACCCAGTACTTC. The encoded protein is CAWSSGMETQYF.

The table lists this clonotype with a few counts. The rearrangement joins TRBV9 to TRBJ2-5; TRBD1 or TRBD2 may be the D gene (7 bases each). V was trimmed by 4 bases and J by 2 bases, leaving 12 bases between them. This CDR3 has 14 residues. Germline assignment: CDR1 SGDLS and CDR2 YYNGEE. The CDR3 nucleotides read TGTGCCAGCAGCCAGGGGGGGCCACAAGAGACCCAGTACTTC. It is translated as CASSQGGPQETQYF.

This clonotype has more than one count but fewer than ten. This sequence joins TRBV29-1 and TRBJ2-1; D unclear. Looked up from germline, CDR1 is SQVTM and CDR2 is ANQGSEA. The CDR3 sequence is 10 residues long. Trimming stripped 7 bases from V and 10 bases from J, with 11 bases between. The CDR3 DNA is TGCAGCGGCATTCTCTACGAGCAGTTCTTC. It codes for CSGILYEQFF.

Only one count was recorded for this clonotype. A single base separates this from a much larger clone, so it may be a read error. CDR3 amino acids: CTTSDPYGYTF. The CDR3 DNA sequence: TGTACCACCAGTGACCCCTATGGCTACACCTTC. The V gene is TRBV24-1, the J gene TRBJ1-2; no clear D. This CDR3 contains 11 residues. Germline assignment: CDR1 KGHDR and CDR2 SFDVKD.

Remarks on this clonotype: The junction departs from germline at one end; a sequencing error may be responsible. This rearrangement joins TRBV5-4 to TRBJ1-1; no clear D. Germline V gives CDR1 SGHNT, CDR2 YYREEE (reference sequence). There are 13 residues in the CDR3. CDR3 coding DNA: TGTGCCAGCAGTCCTGACAAAACCACTGAAGCTTTCTTC. It encodes CASSPDKTTEAFF.

This clonotype was observed a few times. The rearrangement joins TRBV27 to TRBJ2-3; D is ambiguous. V lost 6 bases to trimming and J lost 2 bases, with 12 bases between them. The CDR3 contains 14 residues. CDR1 and CDR2 (germline): MNHEY, SMNVEV (reference sequence). The CDR3 DNA reads TGTGCCAGCAGCCCCAACTGGGCCACAGATACGCAGTATTTT. Amino acids: CASSPNWATDTQYF.

The sample holds a few counts of this clonotype. The chain employs TRBV10-3 and TRBJ2-3; the match to TRBD2 covers 7 bases. The germline V gene encodes CDR1 ENHRY and CDR2 SYGVKD. CDR3 size: 12 residues. Germline trimming cut 8 bases from V and 3 bases from J; bases unmatched to any gene: 2. CDR3 DNA sequence: TGTGCCATCGGACTAGGAACAGATACGCAGTATTTT. It translates to CAIGLGTDTQYF.

There are a few counts of this clonotype. The chain carries TRBV20-1 and TRBJ2-3, with D possibly being TRBD1 or TRBD2 (6 bases each). Germline V CDR1 and CDR2: DFQATT, SNEGSKA (reference sequence). This CDR3 comprises 15 residues. Trimming removed 0 bases from V and 2 bases from J, with 12 bases in between. CDR3 amino acids: CSARDYREVTDTQYF. The CDR3 DNA follows: TGCAGTGCTAGAGATTACAGGGAGGTCACAGATACGCAGTATTTT.

Remarks on this clonotype: One junction end does not reproduce the germline sequence, and a read error may be involved. The chain uses TRBV6-4 and TRBJ2-6; D is possibly TRBD1 (5 bases). The germline gives CDR1 MRHNA, CDR2 SNTAGT. The CDR3 covers 17 residues. The DNA for the CDR3 is TGTGCCAGCAGGCCTCCTGATTTTCCCTCTGGGGCCAACGCCCTGACTTTC. The encoded protein is CASRPPDFPSGANALTF.

This clonotype was picked up one time. The rearrangement uses TRBV13 and TRBJ2-3, with 8 bases fitting TRBD2. CDR1 and CDR2 (germline): PRHDT, FYEKMQ (reference sequence). This CDR3 region has 16 residues. V was pared by 0 bases and J by 2 bases, with 4 bases of the junction left unmatched. The CDR3 reads CASSLGGGAFTDTQYF. DNA for the CDR3: TGTGCCAGCAGCTTAGGCGGGGGGGCCTTCACAGATACGCAGTATTTT. Using reference TRBV13 and TRBJ2-3 for the parts outside the CDR3, the full variable domain is AAGVIQSPRHLIKEKRETATLKCYPIPRHDTVYWYQQGPGQDPQFLISFYEKMQSDKGSIPDRFSAQQFSDYHSELNMSSLELGDSALYFCASSLGGGAFTDTQYFGPGTRLTVL.